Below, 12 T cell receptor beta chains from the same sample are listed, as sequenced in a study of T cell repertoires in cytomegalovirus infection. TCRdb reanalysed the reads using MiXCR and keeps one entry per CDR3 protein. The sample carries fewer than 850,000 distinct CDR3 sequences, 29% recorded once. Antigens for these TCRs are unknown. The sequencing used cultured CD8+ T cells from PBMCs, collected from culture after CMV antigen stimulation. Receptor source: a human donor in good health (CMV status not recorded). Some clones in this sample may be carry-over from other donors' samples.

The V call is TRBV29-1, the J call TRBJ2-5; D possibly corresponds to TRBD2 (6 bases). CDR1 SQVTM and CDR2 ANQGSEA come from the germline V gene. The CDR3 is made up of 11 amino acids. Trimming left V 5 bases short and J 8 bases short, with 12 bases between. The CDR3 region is CSVTGTPTQYF. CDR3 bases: TGCAGCGTTACCGGGACTCCTACCCAGTACTTC.

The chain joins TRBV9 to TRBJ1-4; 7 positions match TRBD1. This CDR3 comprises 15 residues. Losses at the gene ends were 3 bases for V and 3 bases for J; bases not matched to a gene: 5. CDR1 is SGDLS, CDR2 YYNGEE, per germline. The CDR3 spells CASSATGVPNEKLFF. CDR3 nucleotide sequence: TGTGCCAGCAGCGCCACAGGGGTCCCTAATGAAAAACTGTTTTTT.

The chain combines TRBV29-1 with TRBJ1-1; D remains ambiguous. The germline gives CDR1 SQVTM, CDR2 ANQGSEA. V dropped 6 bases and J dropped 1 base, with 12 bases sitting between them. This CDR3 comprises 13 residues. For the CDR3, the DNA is TGCAGCGTCATACCGACGGCGAACACTGAAGCTTTCTTT. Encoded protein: CSVIPTANTEAFF.

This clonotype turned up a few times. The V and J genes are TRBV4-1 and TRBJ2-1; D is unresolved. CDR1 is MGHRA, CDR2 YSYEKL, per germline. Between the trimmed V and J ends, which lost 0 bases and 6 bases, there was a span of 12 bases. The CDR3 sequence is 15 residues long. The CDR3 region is CASSQEGGSGNEQFF. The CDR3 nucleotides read TGCGCCAGCAGCCAAGAAGGCGGTTCCGGCAATGAGCAGTTCTTC.

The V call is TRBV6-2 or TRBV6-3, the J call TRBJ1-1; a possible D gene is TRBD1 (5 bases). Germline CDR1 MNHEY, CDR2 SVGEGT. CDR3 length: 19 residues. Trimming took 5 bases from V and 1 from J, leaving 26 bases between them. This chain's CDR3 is CASSHMRSGTTQKNTEAFF. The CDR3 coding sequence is TGTGCCAGCAGTCACATGCGTTCGGGGACGACCCAAAAGAACACTGAAGCTTTCTTT.

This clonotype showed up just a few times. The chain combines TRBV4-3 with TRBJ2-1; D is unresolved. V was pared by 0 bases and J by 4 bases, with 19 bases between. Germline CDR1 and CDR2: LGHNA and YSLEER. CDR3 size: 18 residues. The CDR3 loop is CASSQDLGLELTYNEQFF. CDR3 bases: TGCGCCAGCAGCCAAGATCTCGGGTTAGAACTGACATACAATGAGCAGTTCTTC.

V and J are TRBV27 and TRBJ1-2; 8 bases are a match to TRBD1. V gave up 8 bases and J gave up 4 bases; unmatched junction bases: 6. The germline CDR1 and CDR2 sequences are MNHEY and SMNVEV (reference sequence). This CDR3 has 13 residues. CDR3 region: CASRRQGSYGYTF. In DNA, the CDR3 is TGTGCCAGCCGCCGACAGGGGAGCTATGGCTACACCTTC.

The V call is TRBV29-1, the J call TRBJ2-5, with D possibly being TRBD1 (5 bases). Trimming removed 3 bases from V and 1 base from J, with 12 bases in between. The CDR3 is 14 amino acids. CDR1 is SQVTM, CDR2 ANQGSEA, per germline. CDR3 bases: TGCAGCGTTGAGGGTTTAGACAGCCAAGAGACCCAGTACTTC. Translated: CSVEGLDSQETQYF.

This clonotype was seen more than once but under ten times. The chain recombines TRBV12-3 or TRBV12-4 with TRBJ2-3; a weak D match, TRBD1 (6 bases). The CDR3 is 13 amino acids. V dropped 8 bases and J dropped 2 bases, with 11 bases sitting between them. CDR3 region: CASEGDNTDTQYF. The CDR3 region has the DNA TGTGCCAGCGAAGGGGACAACACAGATACGCAGTATTTT.

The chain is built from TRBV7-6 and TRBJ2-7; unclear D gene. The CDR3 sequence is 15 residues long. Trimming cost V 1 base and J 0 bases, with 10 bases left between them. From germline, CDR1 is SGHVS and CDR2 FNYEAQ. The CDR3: CASSLEGFSSYEQYF. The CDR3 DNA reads TGTGCCAGCAGCTTAGAGGGTTTTAGCTCCTACGAGCAGTACTTC.

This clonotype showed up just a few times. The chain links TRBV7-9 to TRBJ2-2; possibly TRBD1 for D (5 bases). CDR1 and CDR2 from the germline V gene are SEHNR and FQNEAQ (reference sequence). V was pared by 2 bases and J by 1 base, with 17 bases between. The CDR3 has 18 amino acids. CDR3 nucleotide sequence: TGTGCCAGCAGCTTACGATTTAGGACACTGGAGAACACCGGGGAGCTGTTTTTT. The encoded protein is CASSLRFRTLENTGELFF.

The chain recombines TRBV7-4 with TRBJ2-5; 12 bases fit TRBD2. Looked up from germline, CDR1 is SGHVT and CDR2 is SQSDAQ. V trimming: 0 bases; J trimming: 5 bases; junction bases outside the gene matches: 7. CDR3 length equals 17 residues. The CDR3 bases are TGTGCCAGCAGCTTAGCTGGCCTAGGACTAGCGGGGGAGACCCAGTACTTC. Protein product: CASSLAGLGLAGETQYF.